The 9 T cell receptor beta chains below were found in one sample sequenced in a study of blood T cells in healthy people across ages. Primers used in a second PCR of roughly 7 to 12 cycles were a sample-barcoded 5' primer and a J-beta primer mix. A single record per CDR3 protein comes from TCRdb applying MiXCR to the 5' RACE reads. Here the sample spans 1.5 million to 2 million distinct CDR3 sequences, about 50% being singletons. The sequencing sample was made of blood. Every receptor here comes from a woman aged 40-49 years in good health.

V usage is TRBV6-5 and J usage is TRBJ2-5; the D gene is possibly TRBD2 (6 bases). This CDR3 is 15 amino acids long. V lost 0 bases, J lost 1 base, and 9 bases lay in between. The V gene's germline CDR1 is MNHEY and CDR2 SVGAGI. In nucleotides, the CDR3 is TGTGCCAGCAGTTACTCCCGGGGGACCCAAGAGACCCAGTACTTC. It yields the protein CASSYSRGTQETQYF.

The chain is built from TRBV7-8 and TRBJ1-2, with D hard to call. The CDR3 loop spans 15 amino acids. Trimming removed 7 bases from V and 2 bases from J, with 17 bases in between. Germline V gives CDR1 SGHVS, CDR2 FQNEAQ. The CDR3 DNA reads TGTGCCAGCACCATGGGCCGTGGAGAGAACTATGGCTACACCTTC. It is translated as CASTMGRGENYGYTF.

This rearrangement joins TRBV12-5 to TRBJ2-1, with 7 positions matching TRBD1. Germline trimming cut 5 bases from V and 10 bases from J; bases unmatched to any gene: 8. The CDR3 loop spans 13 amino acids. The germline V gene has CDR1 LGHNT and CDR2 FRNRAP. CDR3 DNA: TGTGCTAGTGGTAGACAGGGTTTGGGAGAGCAGTTCTTC. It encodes CASGRQGLGEQFF.

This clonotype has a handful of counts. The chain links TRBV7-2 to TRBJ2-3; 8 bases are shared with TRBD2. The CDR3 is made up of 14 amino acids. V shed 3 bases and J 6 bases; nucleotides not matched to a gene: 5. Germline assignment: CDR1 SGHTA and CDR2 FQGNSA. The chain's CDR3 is CASSFRTSSDTQYF. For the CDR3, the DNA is TGTGCCAGCAGCTTCCGGACTAGCTCGGATACGCAGTATTTT.

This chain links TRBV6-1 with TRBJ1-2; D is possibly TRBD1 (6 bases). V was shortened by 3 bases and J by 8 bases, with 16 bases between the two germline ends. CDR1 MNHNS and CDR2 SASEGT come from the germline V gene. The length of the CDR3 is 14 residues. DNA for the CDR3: TGTGCCAGCAGTGACGATGGACAGACTAGGGGCTACACCTTC. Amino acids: CASSDDGQTRGYTF.

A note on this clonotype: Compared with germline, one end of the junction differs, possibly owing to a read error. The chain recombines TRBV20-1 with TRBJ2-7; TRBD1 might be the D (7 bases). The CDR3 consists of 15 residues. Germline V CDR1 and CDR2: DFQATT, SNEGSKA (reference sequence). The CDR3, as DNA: TGCAGTGCTAGAGATCAGGGGGGTCGGGAAAACATTCAGTATTTC. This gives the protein CSARDQGGRENIQYF.

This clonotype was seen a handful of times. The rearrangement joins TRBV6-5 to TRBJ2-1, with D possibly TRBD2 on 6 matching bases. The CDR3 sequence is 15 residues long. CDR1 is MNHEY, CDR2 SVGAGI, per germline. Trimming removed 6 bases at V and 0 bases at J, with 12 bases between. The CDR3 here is CASRWTGGSYNEQFF. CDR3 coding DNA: TGTGCCAGCAGATGGACCGGGGGCTCCTACAATGAGCAGTTCTTC.

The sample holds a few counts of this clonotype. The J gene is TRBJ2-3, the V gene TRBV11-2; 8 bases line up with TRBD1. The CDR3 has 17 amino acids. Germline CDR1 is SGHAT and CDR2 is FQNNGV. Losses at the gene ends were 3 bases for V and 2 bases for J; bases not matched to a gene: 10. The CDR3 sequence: CASSFGQGLTITDTQYF. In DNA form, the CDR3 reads TGTGCCAGCAGCTTTGGACAGGGACTTACTATCACAGATACGCAGTATTTT.

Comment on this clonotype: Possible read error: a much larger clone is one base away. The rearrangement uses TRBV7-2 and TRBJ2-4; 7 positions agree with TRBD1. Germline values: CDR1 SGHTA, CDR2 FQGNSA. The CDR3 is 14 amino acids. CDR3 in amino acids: CAGSQTGASGIQYF. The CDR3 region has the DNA TGTGCCGGCAGCCAAACAGGGGCGAGTGGCATTCAGTACTTC. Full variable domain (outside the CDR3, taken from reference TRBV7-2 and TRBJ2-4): GAGVSQSPSNKVTEKGKDVELRCDPISGHTALYWYRQSLGQGLEFLIYFQGNSAPDKSGLPSDRFSAERTGGSVSTLTIQRTQQEDSAVYLCAGSQTGASGIQYFGAGTRLSVL.